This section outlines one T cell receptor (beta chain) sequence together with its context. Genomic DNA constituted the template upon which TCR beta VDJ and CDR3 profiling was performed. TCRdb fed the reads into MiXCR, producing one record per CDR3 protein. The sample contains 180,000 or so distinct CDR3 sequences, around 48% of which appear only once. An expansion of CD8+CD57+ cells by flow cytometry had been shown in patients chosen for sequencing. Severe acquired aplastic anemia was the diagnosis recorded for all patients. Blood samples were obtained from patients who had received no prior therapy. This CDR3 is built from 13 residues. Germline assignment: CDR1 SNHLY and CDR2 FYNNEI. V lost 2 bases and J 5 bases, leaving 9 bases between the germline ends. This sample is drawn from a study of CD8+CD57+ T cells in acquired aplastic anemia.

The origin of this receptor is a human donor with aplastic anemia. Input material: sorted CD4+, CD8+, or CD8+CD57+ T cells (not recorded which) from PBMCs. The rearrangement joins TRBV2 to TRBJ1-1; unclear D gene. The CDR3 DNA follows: TGTGCCAGCAGTGAACGTGTTACTACTGAAGCTTTCTTT. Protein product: CASSERVTTEAFF.